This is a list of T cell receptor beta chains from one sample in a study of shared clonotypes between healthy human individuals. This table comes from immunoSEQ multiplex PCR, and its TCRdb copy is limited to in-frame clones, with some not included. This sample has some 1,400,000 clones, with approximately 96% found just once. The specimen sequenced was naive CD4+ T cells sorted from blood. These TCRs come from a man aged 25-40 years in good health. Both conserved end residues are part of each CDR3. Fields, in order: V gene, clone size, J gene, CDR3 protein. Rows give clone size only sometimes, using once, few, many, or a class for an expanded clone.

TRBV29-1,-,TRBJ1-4,CSIRQATNEKLFF
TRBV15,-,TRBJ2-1,CATSGTSGRHQGQFF
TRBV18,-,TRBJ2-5,CASSPQDRGGETQYF
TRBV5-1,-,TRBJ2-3,CASHLGTGGQDTQYF
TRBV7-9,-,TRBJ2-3,CASSRGLTYTQYF
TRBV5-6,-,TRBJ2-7,CASSLGLRTSQTYEQYF
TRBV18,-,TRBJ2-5,CASSPTATQETQYF
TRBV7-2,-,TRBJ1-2,CASSITGTGLSGYTF
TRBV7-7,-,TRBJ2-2,CASSLAGTSGRRTGELFF
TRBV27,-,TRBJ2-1,CASSPRSRQGDNEQFF
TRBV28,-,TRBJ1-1,CASSPRGRDWKNTEAFF
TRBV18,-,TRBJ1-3,CASSPRSGVMENTIYF
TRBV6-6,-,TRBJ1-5,CASTSDRVRPQHF
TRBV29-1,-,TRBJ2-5,CSVGILAGVGETQYF
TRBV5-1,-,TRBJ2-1,CASSGMTSRRADEQFF
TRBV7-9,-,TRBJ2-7,CASSATHRGPMDF
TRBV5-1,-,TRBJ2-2,CASSLIGGILTGELFF
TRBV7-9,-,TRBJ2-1,CASSLVGGLLRASEQFF
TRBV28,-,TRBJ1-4,CASSPVTGREKLFF
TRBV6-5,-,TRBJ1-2,CASRPTDSSYGYTF
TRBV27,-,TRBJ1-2,CASSDSRRTGEYGYTF
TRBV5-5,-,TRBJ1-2,CASSPGQGARNYGYTF
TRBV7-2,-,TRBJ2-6,CASSLGSGGASLRANVLTF
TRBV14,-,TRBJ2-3,CASSPTGAGDTQYF
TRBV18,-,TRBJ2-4,CASSPRLAGGPPGQYF
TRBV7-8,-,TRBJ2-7,CASSSTSGGSHEQYF
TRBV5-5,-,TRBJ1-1,CASSLLSVGAEAFF
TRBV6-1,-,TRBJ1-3,CASSPLGRGNTIYF
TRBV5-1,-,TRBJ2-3,CASSLGQGSTDTQYF
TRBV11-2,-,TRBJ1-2,CASSPTGGDYGYTF
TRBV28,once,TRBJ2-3,CASSFTSTGGSTDTQYF
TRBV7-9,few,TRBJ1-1,CASLREADTEAFF
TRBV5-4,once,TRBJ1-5,CASSLVLGVSNQPQHF
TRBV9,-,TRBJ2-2,CASSVHNDRRNTGELFF
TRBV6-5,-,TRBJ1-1,CASKMATEAFF
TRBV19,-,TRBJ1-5,CASSIKGAGNQPQHF
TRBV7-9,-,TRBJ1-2,CASGLQGAGEGYTF
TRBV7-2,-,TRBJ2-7,CASSSRDRGQYEQYF
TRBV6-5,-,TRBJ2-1,CASRLAELYNEQFF
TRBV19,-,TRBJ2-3,CASSTLQGTISTDTQYF
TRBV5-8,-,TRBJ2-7,CASSLVTSGSLYEQYF
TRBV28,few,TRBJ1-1,CASSPTVNTEAFF
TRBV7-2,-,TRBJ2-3,CASSLVAKSPISFTDTQYF
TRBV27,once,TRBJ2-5,CASSWAAQETQYF
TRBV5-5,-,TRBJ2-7,CASNLAGAYEQYF
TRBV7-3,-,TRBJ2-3,CASSTLQGDTQYF
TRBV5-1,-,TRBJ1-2,CASSVTGTSYGYTF
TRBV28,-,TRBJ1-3,CASRLGTSDTIYF